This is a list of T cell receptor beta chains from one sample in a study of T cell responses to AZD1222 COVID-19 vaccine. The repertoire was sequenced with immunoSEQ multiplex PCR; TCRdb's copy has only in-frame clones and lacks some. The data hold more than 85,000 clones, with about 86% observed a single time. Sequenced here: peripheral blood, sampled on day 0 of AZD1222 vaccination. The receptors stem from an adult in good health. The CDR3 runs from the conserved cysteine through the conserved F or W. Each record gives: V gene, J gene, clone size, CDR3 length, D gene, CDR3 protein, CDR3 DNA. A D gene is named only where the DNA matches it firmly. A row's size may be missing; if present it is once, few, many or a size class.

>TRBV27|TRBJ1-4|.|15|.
CASSLRQATGEKLFF
TGTGCCAGCAGTCTCCGACAGGCAACGGGTGAAAAACTGTTTTTT
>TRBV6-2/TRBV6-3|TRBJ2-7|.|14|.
CASSLDESSYEQYF
TGTGCCAGCAGTTTAGATGAAAGCTCCTACGAGCAGTACTTC
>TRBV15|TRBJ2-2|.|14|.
CATSSQFFEGELFF
TGTGCCACCAGCAGCCAATTTTTTGAAGGGGAGCTGTTTTTT
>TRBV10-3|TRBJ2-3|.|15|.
CAISESTGSADTQYF
TGTGCCATCAGTGAGTCGACGGGGTCGGCAGATACGCAGTATTTT
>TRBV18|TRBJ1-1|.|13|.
CASSPTENTEAFF
TGTGCCAGCTCACCAACAGAGAACACTGAAGCTTTCTTT
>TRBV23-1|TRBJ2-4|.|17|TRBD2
CASSRCPSGRSKNIQYF
TGCGCCAGCAGTCGATGTCCTAGCGGGCGTTCCAAAAACATTCAGTACTTC
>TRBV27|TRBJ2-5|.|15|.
CASSPVAGYLETQYF
TGTGCCAGCAGTCCAGTGGCAGGGTATTTAGAGACCCAGTACTTC
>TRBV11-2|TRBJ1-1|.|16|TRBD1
CASSWGRGGRYTEAFF
TGTGCCAGCAGCTGGGGCAGGGGGGGTAGGTACACTGAAGCTTTCTTT
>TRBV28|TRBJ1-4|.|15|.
CASSPGGSQNEKLFF
TGTGCCAGCAGTCCGGGGGGAAGCCAGAATGAAAAACTGTTTTTT
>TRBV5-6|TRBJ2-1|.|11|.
CASSLSGEQFF
TGTGCCAGCAGCCTCTCGGGGGAGCAGTTCTTC
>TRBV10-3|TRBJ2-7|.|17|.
CAISESSGISRDHEQYF
TGTGCCATCAGTGAGTCGTCTGGTATATCGAGGGACCACGAGCAGTACTTC
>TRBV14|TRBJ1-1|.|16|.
CASSQDWGHMNTEAFF
TGTGCCAGCAGCCAAGATTGGGGACACATGAACACTGAAGCTTTCTTT
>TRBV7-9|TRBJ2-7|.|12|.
CASSPQTYEQYF
TGTGCCAGCAGCCCCCAGACCTACGAGCAGTACTTC
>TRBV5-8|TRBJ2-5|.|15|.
CASSYGNFDGETQYF
TGTGCCAGCAGCTACGGGAATTTTGACGGGGAGACCCAGTACTTC
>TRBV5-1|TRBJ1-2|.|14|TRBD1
CASYEGVTGDGYTF
TGCGCCAGCTATGAGGGGGTGACAGGGGATGGCTACACCTTC
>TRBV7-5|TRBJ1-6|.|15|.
CARSQPHTRRSPLHF
TGTGCCAGAAGCCAGCCCCATACACGGCGTTCACCCCTCCACTTT
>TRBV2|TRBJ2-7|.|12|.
CASRGFSYEQYF
TGTGCCAGCAGGGGATTCTCCTACGAGCAGTACTTC
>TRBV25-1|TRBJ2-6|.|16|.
CASSEWKGTGANVLTF
TGTGCCAGCAGTGAATGGAAAGGGACTGGGGCCAACGTCCTGACTTTC
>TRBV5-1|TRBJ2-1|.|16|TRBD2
CASSLVAGGPGNEQFF
TGCGCCAGCAGCTTGGTTGCGGGAGGGCCGGGGAATGAGCAGTTCTTC
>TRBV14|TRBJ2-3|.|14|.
CASTSGRRVDTQYF
TGTGCCAGCACCTCGGGACGCCGGGTCGATACGCAGTATTTT
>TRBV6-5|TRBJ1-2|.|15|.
CASSLRPGGNYGYTF
TGTGCCAGCAGCCTCAGGCCGGGGGGAAACTATGGCTACACCTTC
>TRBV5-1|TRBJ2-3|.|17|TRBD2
CASSPWGGRGGTDTQYF
TGCGCCAGCAGCCCCTGGGGGGGACGCGGGGGCACAGATACGCAGTATTTT
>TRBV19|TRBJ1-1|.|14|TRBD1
CASSQMTGGTEAFF
TGTGCCAGTAGCCAAATGACAGGGGGCACTGAAGCTTTCTTT
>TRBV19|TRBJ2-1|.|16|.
CASRWGRQSSYNEQFF
TGTGCCAGTAGGTGGGGCAGGCAAAGCTCCTACAATGAGCAGTTCTTC
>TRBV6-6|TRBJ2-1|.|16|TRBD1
CASSFQTGGAPHEQFF
TGTGCCAGCAGTTTCCAGACAGGGGGCGCCCCCCATGAGCAGTTCTTC
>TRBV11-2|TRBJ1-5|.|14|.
CASSFDPQVEPQHF
TGTGCCAGCAGCTTCGACCCCCAGGTAGAGCCCCAGCATTTT
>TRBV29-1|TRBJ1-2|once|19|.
CSVLRLFGTRRVPNYGYTF
TGCAGCGTACTGCGTCTCTTCGGGACCCGAAGAGTCCCTAACTATGGCTACACCTTC
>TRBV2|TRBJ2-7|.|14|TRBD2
CASSEGGRRHEQYF
TGTGCCAGCAGTGAGGGCGGGAGACGCCACGAGCAGTACTTC
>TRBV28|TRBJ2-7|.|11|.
CASGLTVEQYF
TGTGCCAGCGGACTTACGGTCGAGCAGTACTTC
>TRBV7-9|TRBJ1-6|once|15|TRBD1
CASSLETGGNSPLHF
TGTGCCAGCAGCCTGGAGACAGGGGGCAATTCACCCCTCCACTTT
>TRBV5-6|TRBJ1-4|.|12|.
CASSLGGAKLFF
TGTGCCAGCAGCTTGGGAGGGGCCAAACTGTTTTTT
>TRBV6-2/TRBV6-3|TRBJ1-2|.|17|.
CASSYRGTRGLTYGYTF
TGTGCCAGCAGTTACAGGGGAACCCGAGGGCTCACCTATGGCTACACCTTC
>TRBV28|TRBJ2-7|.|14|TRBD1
CASNETPTGNEQYF
TGTGCCAGCAACGAAACCCCGACAGGGAACGAGCAGTACTTC
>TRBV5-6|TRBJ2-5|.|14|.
CASSGGQVKETQYF
TGTGCCAGCAGCGGGGGGCAGGTTAAAGAGACCCAGTACTTC
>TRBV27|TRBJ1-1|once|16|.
CASTRLGSGGDTEAFF
TGTGCCAGCACCCGTCTCGGGTCCGGAGGGGACACTGAAGCTTTCTTT
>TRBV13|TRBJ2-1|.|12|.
CASSLLPGEQFF
TGTGCCAGCAGCTTGTTACCGGGTGAGCAGTTCTTC
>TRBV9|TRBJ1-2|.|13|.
CASSTPGNYGYTF
TGTGCCAGCAGCACCCCAGGGAACTATGGCTACACCTTC
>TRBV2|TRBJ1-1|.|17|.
CASRHAGRGKLDTEAFF
TGTGCCAGCAGACATGCCGGCAGGGGAAAATTGGACACTGAAGCTTTCTTT
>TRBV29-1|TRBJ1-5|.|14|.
CSVPVGGVDGPQHF
TGCAGCGTCCCCGTGGGGGGGGTTGATGGGCCCCAGCATTTT